The 3 T cell receptor beta chains listed next were all sequenced from one sample in a study of CD8 T cells in ankylosing spondylitis. For these receptors, no antigen is known. Study-level points and caveats: A motif in TCR beta, a set of 8 or 9 highly homologous variants, appeared characteristic of ankylosing spondylitis blood.

TCRdb re-analysed the 5' RACE reads in MiXCR, keeping a single row per CDR3 protein. The sample holds about 540,000 distinct CDR3 sequences, about 13% seen once. The sequencing sample was made of blood, either unsorted or a sorted T cell fraction (not recorded which). Receptor source: a male donor with ankylosing spondylitis.

This clonotype has a count of ten or more. V usage is TRBV27 and J usage is TRBJ1-2; 8 bases fit TRBD1. CDR1 is MNHEY and CDR2 is SMNVEV in the germline V gene (reference sequence). The CDR3 has 15 residues. V trimming: 3 bases; J trimming: 7 bases; junction bases outside the gene matches: 10. CDR3 protein: CASSFQTGDWGGYTF. Here the CDR3 DNA reads TGTGCCAGCAGTTTCCAGACAGGGGATTGGGGTGGCTACACCTTC.

V and J are TRBV3-1 and TRBJ2-3; no reliable D call. CDR1 is LGHDT, CDR2 YNNKEL, per germline (reference sequence). Trimming stripped 2 bases from V and 7 bases from J, with 7 bases between. The CDR3 spans 12 residues. Written as DNA, the CDR3 is TGTGCCAGCAGCCAAAACGATTATACGCAGTATTTT. The encoded protein is CASSQNDYTQYF.

This clonotype was seen at least ten times. The V call is TRBV4-2, the J call TRBJ1-6, with D possibly matching TRBD1 (5 bases). This CDR3 has 15 amino acids. Germline assignment: CDR1 LGHNA and CDR2 YNFKEQ. Trimming stripped 4 bases from V and 8 bases from J, with 15 bases between. For the CDR3, the DNA is TGTGCCAGCAGCCCCGGGGGATTCGGGGATTCACCCCTCCACTTT. It specifies CASSPGGFGDSPLHF.